This TCR beta chain is drawn from a study of T-cell memory formation after mild COVID-19. This clonotype was picked up a small number of times. Germline and junction disagree at one end, which may indicate a read error. Germline-derived CDR1 and CDR2 are DFQATT and SNEGSKA (reference sequence). The CDR3 consists of 14 residues. TCRdb called the 5' RACE reads again in MiXCR, with one record for every CDR3 protein. The sample contains 300,000 to 400,000 distinct CDR3 sequences, approximately 15% of which appear only once. The sequenced sample consisted of PBMCs or a T cell subset sorted from them (not recorded which). The gene calls are TRBV20-1 and TRBJ2-2; the D gene is possibly TRBD1 (6 bases). The TCR originated in a man between 18 and 29 years old who had mild COVID-19 (a few samples of this study predate the infection). Cell type and time point are not known. In DNA, the CDR3 is TGCAGTGCCAGAGGGCCAGGGGCCACCGGGGAGCTGTTTTTT. Encoded protein: CSARGPGATGELFF.